Detailed here is one T cell receptor beta chain. Its antigen is still unknown. This record belongs to a study of graft-versus-host responses after intestinal transplantation. At the level of the study: Transplant types were multivisceral, liver-intestinal, or isolated intestinal. The study gave all recipients anti-thymocyte globulin induction, then tacrolimus and steroids for 2 to 3 years. Regarding the study as a whole: Patients who carried graft-donor T cell macrochimerism also had high graft-versus-host to host-versus-graft clonal ratios in their allografts. Recipient marrow harbored GvH clones, some of which surfaced first in ileum or blood.

Libraries were prepared by immunoSEQ multiplex PCR; TCRdb keeps only in-frame clonotypes and omits some of them. The top ten clones hold roughly 7.3% of a sample with roughly 80,000 clones, roughly 84% of them seen once. The sequence came from a human donor who was the organ donor for an intestinal transplant. The sequencing here drew on unstimulated CD8+ T cells sorted from spleen or lymph node cells, taken before transplant.

In DNA form, the CDR3 reads TGTGCCAGCAGCTTAATAGCGGGGGGTTATGAGACCCAGTACTTC. Amino acids: CASSLIAGGYETQYF. J is TRBJ2-5 and V is TRBV7-3, with 10 bases lining up with TRBD2. V lost 1 base and J lost 5; bases outside the gene matches: 4. This CDR3 has 15 residues. Germline CDR1 and CDR2: SGHTA and FQGTGA.